The 30 T cell receptor beta chains given below trace back to one sample, sequenced in a study of regulatory T cells in long-lasting Graves disease. As for time point: newly diagnosed GD, antithyroid drugs for less than 3 months. The TCR library was made from RNA that had been extracted from PBMCs in TRIzol. For TCR beta, libraries came from iRepertoire HTBI primers and Arm-PCR of CDR3 regions. MiXCR, applied by TCRdb to the multiplex PCR reads, yields one record per CDR3 protein. The sample contains over 500,000 distinct CDR3 sequences, roughly 16% of which appear only once. These data were likewise used in another study, on T cells in Graves' hyperthyroidism and ophthalmopathy.

Here the sequenced sample was peripheral blood mononuclear cells (PBMCs), taken at new diagnosis, from a patient treated with antithyroid drugs. The origin of the receptors is a woman in her thirties with Graves disease.

This clonotype showed up many times. The gene calls are TRBV2 and TRBJ2-2; no clear D. Looked up from germline, CDR1 is SNHLY and CDR2 is FYNNEI. The CDR3 covers 11 residues. V was pared by 7 bases and J by 6 bases, with 6 bases between. The CDR3 loop reads CASNLSGELFF. In DNA, the CDR3 is TGTGCCAGCAATCTGTCCGGGGAGCTGTTTTTT.

To note about this clonotype: This could be a read error, since a much larger clone is one nucleotide away. The chain is built from TRBV30 and TRBJ1-1; D uncertain. V lost 5 bases to trimming and J lost 1 base, with 17 bases between them. Germline CDR1 is GTSNPN and CDR2 is SVGIG (reference sequence). The length of the CDR3 is 15 residues. The CDR3 loop is CAWEPLGRENTEAFF. The CDR3 DNA follows: TGTGCCTGGGAACCCCTAGGGAGGGAGAACACTGAAGCTTTCTTT. The full variable domain, its missing parts supplied by reference TRBV30 and TRBJ1-1, is SQTIHQWPATLVQPVGSPLSLECTVEGTSNPNLYWYRQAAGRGLQLLFYSVGIGQISSEVPQNLSASRPQDRQFILSSKKLLLSDSGFYLCAWEPLGRENTEAFFGQGTRLTVV.

This clonotype was seen ten or more times. The genes are TRBV2 and TRBJ2-3; no clear D. Trimming removed 6 bases from V and 0 bases from J, with 10 bases in between. Germline lookup yields CDR1 SNHLY and CDR2 FYNNEI. The CDR3 runs 14 residues. CDR3 nucleotides: TGTGCCAGCAGACAAAGGCCTAGCACAGATACGCAGTATTTT. Protein: CASRQRPSTDTQYF.

This sequence joins TRBV7-2 and TRBJ2-3; D is possibly TRBD1 (6 bases). CDR1 and CDR2 from the germline V gene are SGHTA and FQGNSA. The CDR3 runs 15 residues. With 5 bases removed from V and 4 bases from J, the gap between germline ends came to 16 bases. This CDR3 is CASSSRDNIPDTQYF. The CDR3 coding sequence is TGTGCCAGCAGCAGCCGGGACAATATACCAGATACGCAGTATTTT.

The chain is built from TRBV6-2 or TRBV6-3 and TRBJ2-3; TRBD2 agrees at 9 bases. This CDR3 region has 14 residues. The germline gives CDR1 MNHEY, CDR2 SVGEGT. J gave up 5 bases and V 2 bases, and 2 bases lay outside the gene matches. CDR3 loop: CASSYVAGVDTQYF. CDR3 nucleotide sequence: TGTGCCAGCAGTTACGTAGCGGGAGTAGATACGCAGTATTTT.

This clonotype was found many times. The rearrangement joins TRBV3-1 to TRBJ2-7; 8 nucleotides match TRBD2. After removal of 1 base from V and 3 bases from J, the junction contained 5 bases not matched to a gene. CDR1 LGHDT and CDR2 YNNKEL come from the germline V gene (reference sequence). The CDR3 is made up of 15 amino acids. CDR3 DNA sequence: TGTGCCAGCAGCCAAGTATTTAGCGGGGACTACGAGCAGTACTTC. Translating gives CASSQVFSGDYEQYF.

The gene calls are TRBV18 and TRBJ2-7; 9 nucleotides match TRBD2. Trimming took 2 bases from V and 6 from J; bases not matched to a gene: 2. Germline CDR1 is KGHSH and CDR2 is LQKENI. CDR3 size: 13 residues. Here the CDR3 reads CASSPAGGFEQYF. The CDR3 DNA follows: TGTGCCAGCTCACCAGCGGGAGGGTTCGAGCAGTACTTC. Complete variable domain (other parts from reference TRBV18 and TRBJ2-7): NAGVMQNPRHLVRRRGQEARLRCSPMKGHSHVYWYRQLPEEGLKFMVYLQKENIIDESGMPKERFSAEFPKEGPSILRIQQVVRGDSAAYFCASSPAGGFEQYFGPGTRLTVT.

This clonotype has just a few counts. CDR3 in amino acids: CSAKWSDYKALPITYEQYF. The CDR3 region has the DNA TGCAGCGCCAAATGGTCGGATTATAAGGCGCTCCCAATCACCTACGAGCAGTACTTC. This chain uses TRBV29-1 with TRBJ2-7; D is uncertain. The germline V gene has CDR1 SQVTM and CDR2 ANQGSEA. The CDR3 length is 19 residues. The V and J ends lost 7 bases and 2 bases respectively, with 33 bases between them.

The rearrangement links TRBV5-5 to TRBJ2-5; TRBD2 might be the D (6 bases). Germline V gene sequence: CDR1 SGHKS, CDR2 YYEKEE (reference sequence). The CDR3 totals 15 residues. V lost 0 bases to trimming and J lost 4 bases, with 13 bases between them. DNA for the CDR3: TGTGCCAGCAGCTTGGTACGTGGAGGGACAGAGACCCAGTACTTC. This translates into CASSLVRGGTETQYF.

This clonotype was seen a few times. The chain recombines TRBV9 with TRBJ2-3, with D perhaps being TRBD1 or TRBD2 (6 bases each). The germline gives CDR1 SGDLS, CDR2 YYNGEE. Between the trimmed V and J ends, which lost 2 bases and 3 bases, there was a span of 19 bases. The CDR3 sequence is 17 residues long. The CDR3 coding sequence is TGTGCCAGCAGCGTGGGGGGCACGGGGGTTTCGACAGATACGCAGTATTTT. Encoded protein: CASSVGGTGVSTDTQYF.

This chain joins TRBV7-3 and TRBJ2-7; 7 bases are shared with TRBD2. V shed 4 bases, J shed 7 bases, and the junction held 13 bases outside the gene matches. The length of the CDR3 is 15 residues. Germline V gene lookup returns CDR1 SGHTA and CDR2 FQGTGA. CDR3 in amino acids: CASSSWGGKDGEQYF. In nucleotides, the CDR3 is TGTGCCAGCAGCTCGTGGGGGGGGAAGGACGGAGAGCAGTACTTC.

This clonotype was seen at least ten times. The chain is built from TRBV20-1 and TRBJ1-4; the D is unclear. The germline V gene has CDR1 DFQATT and CDR2 SNEGSKA (reference sequence). This CDR3 contains 11 residues. The germline V and J ends were trimmed by 6 bases and 4 bases, with 6 bases remaining between them. CDR3 DNA: TGCAGTGCCGGGGATAATGAAAAACTGTTTTTT. Translation: CSAGDNEKLFF.

This clonotype was seen more than once but under ten times. The V gene is TRBV15, the J gene TRBJ2-1, with a tentative D call TRBD2 (5 bases). Germline-derived CDR1 and CDR2 are LNHNV and YYDKDF (reference sequence). V shed 0 bases and J shed 10 bases, with 7 bases lying between them. This CDR3 is 12 amino acids long. The CDR3 sequence is CATSRELGEQFF. CDR3 in DNA: TGTGCCACCAGCAGAGAACTAGGAGAGCAGTTCTTC.

This clonotype was observed at least ten times. The chain has TRBV7-9 and TRBJ2-7; D is unclear. CDR1 SEHNR and CDR2 FQNEAQ come from the germline V gene (reference sequence). V was trimmed by 5 bases and J by 6 bases, leaving 11 bases between them. This CDR3 is 12 amino acids long. CDR3 residues: CASSRSQSEQYF. The CDR3 nucleotides are TGTGCCAGCAGCCGGTCCCAAAGCGAGCAGTACTTC.

This clonotype came up many times. The rearrangement links TRBV25-1 to TRBJ2-3; 8 nucleotides line up with TRBD1. Germline trimming cut 4 bases from V and 1 base from J; bases unmatched to any gene: 7. Germline loops: CDR1 MGHDK, CDR2 SYGVNS. The CDR3 contains 16 residues. CDR3 DNA: TGTGCCAGCAGTGGGCGGACAGGGACCCGCACAGATACGCAGTATTTT. Its protein product is CASSGRTGTRTDTQYF.

The chain couples TRBV30 to TRBJ2-7; D unclear. Trimming shortened V by 4 bases and J by 6 bases, and 16 bases separated the two germline ends. Germline V gene data show CDR1 as GTSNPN and CDR2 as SVGIG (reference sequence). The CDR3 runs to 13 residues. CDR3 loop: CAWNYGSSGEQYF. CDR3 sequence (DNA): TGTGCCTGGAATTATGGTAGCTCGGGCGAGCAGTACTTC.

This clonotype was found many times. J is TRBJ2-3 and V is TRBV11-3; D possibly corresponds to TRBD1 (5 bases). This CDR3 is built from 13 residues. V was cut by 4 bases and J by 2 bases, with 7 bases left in between. From germline, CDR1 is SGHNT and CDR2 YENEEA. In nucleotides, the CDR3 is TGTGCCAGCAGCTGGGGCCCCACAGATACGCAGTATTTT. Translated: CASSWGPTDTQYF.

This clonotype was detected only a few times. The chain has TRBV20-1 and TRBJ2-6; 8 positions agree with TRBD1. The CDR3 covers 16 residues. CDR1 is DFQATT, CDR2 SNEGSKA, per germline (reference sequence). V trimming: 6 bases; J trimming: 2 bases; junction bases outside the gene matches: 9. The CDR3 DNA is TGCAGTGCCCACGGACAGGGAAACCCTGGGGCCAACGTCCTGACTTTC. It is translated as CSAHGQGNPGANVLTF.

Notes on this clonotype: With a much larger clone just one base away, this may be a read error. The chain joins TRBV20-1 to TRBJ1-1, with D perhaps matching TRBD1 (5 bases). Germline lookup yields CDR1 DFQATT and CDR2 SNEGSKA (reference sequence). Trimming left V 7 bases short and J 4 bases short, with 10 bases between. This CDR3 spans 11 amino acids. Here the CDR3 DNA reads TGCAGTGTGGGGCCGGCCACTGAAGCTTTCTTT. This sequence encodes CSVGPATEAFF.

In regard to this clonotype: This may be a read error, as it is one base from a much larger clone. The V call is TRBV27, the J call TRBJ2-1; a possible D gene is TRBD1 (6 bases). The V gene's germline CDR1 is MNHEY and CDR2 SMNVEV (reference sequence). V shed 7 bases and J shed 5 bases, with 9 bases lying between them. The CDR3 is 12 amino acids. CDR3 nucleotides: TGTGCCAGCACATACAGGGACAATGAGCAGTTCTTC. Its translation is CASTYRDNEQFF.

This clonotype was counted ten times or more. The rearrangement uses TRBV20-1 and TRBJ1-1, with D maybe TRBD1 (6 bases). Germline loops: CDR1 DFQATT, CDR2 SNEGSKA (reference sequence). The CDR3 covers 14 residues. V gave up 5 bases and J gave up 2 bases, with 15 bases separating them. The CDR3 nucleotides read TGCAGTGCTCGAAACAGGGTCGGTAACACTGAAGCTTTCTTT. This sequence encodes CSARNRVGNTEAFF.

There are a few counts of this clonotype. The V gene is TRBV30, the J gene TRBJ2-2, with D unresolved. The V gene lost 0 bases and the J gene lost 4 bases, with 9 bases spanning the gap. CDR3 length: 14 amino acids. CDR1 GTSNPN and CDR2 SVGIG come from the germline V gene (reference sequence). The CDR3 protein is CAWSVGAITGELFF. The CDR3 nucleotides read TGTGCCTGGAGTGTGGGCGCTATCACCGGGGAGCTGTTTTTT. The complete variable domain, with remaining parts taken from reference TRBV30 and TRBJ2-2, reads SQTIHQWPATLVQPVGSPLSLECTVEGTSNPNLYWYRQAAGRGLQLLFYSVGIGQISSEVPQNLSASRPQDRQFILSSKKLLLSDSGFYLCAWSVGAITGELFFGEGSRLTVL.

This chain connects TRBV19 to TRBJ2-7, with 11 bases aligning to TRBD1. Trimming took 3 bases from V and 2 from J; bases not matched to a gene: 6. The germline V gene has CDR1 LNHDA and CDR2 SQIVND (reference sequence). This CDR3 comprises 16 residues. CDR3 region: CASSINRGQGAYEQYF. The CDR3 DNA reads as TGTGCCAGTAGTATTAATCGGGGACAGGGGGCCTACGAGCAGTACTTC. The full variable domain, in which reference TRBV19 and TRBJ2-7 provide the parts outside the CDR3, is DGGITQSPKYLFRKEGQNVTLSCEQNLNHDAMYWYRQDPGQGLRLIYYSQIVNDFQKGDIAEGYSVSREKKESFPLTVTSAQKNPTAFYLCASSINRGQGAYEQYFGPGTRLTVT.

V and J are TRBV18 and TRBJ2-3; perhaps TRBD1 as D (5 bases). This CDR3 comprises 14 residues. CDR1 KGHSH and CDR2 LQKENI come from the germline V gene. Deletions cut 3 bases from V and 5 bases from J, with 12 bases between. CDR3 bases: TGTGCCAGCTCACCTAAGACAGTGGAAGATACGCAGTATTTT. Translation gives CASSPKTVEDTQYF.

This clonotype was recorded many times. V is TRBV15 and J is TRBJ1-5; possibly TRBD1 for D (5 bases). This CDR3 spans 14 amino acids. Trimming removed 4 bases at V and 3 bases at J, with 10 bases between. Germline CDR1 reads LNHNV; CDR2 reads YYDKDF (reference sequence). CDR3 sequence reads: CATSNQGYNQPQHF. The CDR3 DNA reads TGTGCCACCAGCAACCAGGGATACAATCAGCCCCAGCATTTT.

This clonotype was counted a few times. This chain links TRBV24-1 with TRBJ2-7; D not resolved. V dropped 5 bases and J dropped 3 bases, with 10 bases sitting between them. The CDR3 loop spans 13 amino acids. Looked up from germline, CDR1 is KGHDR and CDR2 is SFDVKD. Here the CDR3 DNA reads TGTGCCACCAGTGCAGGTTTGAACTACGAGCAGTACTTC. Its translation is CATSAGLNYEQYF.

This clonotype was seen more than once but under ten times. The rearrangement links TRBV19 to TRBJ1-1, with 8 bases matching TRBD1. From germline, CDR1 is LNHDA and CDR2 SQIVND (reference sequence). The CDR3 runs to 13 residues. The trim removed 8 bases at V and 6 bases at J, leaving 8 bases unmatched. The CDR3 DNA reads TGTGCCAGTGACAGGGGTGTAAGAGCTGAAGCTTTCTTT. Translation: CASDRGVRAEAFF.

The chain employs TRBV28 and TRBJ2-1; unclear D gene. The CDR3 is made up of 12 amino acids. CDR1 MDHEN and CDR2 SYDVKM come from the germline V gene. Trimming pared 6 bases from V and 9 bases from J, leaving 12 bases between. CDR3 loop: CASRTNLGEQFF. For the CDR3, the DNA is TGTGCCAGCAGGACCAATCTCGGTGAGCAGTTCTTC.

This clonotype came up many times. This chain connects TRBV7-9 to TRBJ2-7; D not certain. The germline V gene has CDR1 SEHNR and CDR2 FQNEAQ (reference sequence). Trimming took 5 bases from V and 7 from J, leaving 24 bases between them. The CDR3 covers 16 residues. CDR3 protein: CASSQPEIGPLGEQYF. The CDR3 DNA reads TGTGCCAGCAGCCAACCAGAAATAGGCCCTTTGGGGGAGCAGTACTTC.

At least ten counts were recorded for this clonotype. J is TRBJ1-1 and V is TRBV20-1, with no clear D. V shed 4 bases and J shed 4 bases, with 19 bases lying between them. Per the germline V gene, CDR1 is DFQATT and CDR2 is SNEGSKA (reference sequence). This CDR3 has 15 residues. CDR3 DNA sequence: TGCAGTGCTAAGGTGTTAGGGAGAGTGGGCACTGAAGCTTTCTTT. It translates to CSAKVLGRVGTEAFF.